These T cell receptor beta chains were read from a single sample in a study of CD8+ T cells in alopecia areata. Profiled with immunoSEQ multiplex PCR; TCRdb holds only in-frame clones, not every one. The sample holds approximately 200,000 clones, roughly 64% seen once. Sequenced material: CD4+ T cells sorted from blood, taken at week 24, from a patient treated with tofacitinib. These TCRs come from a human donor with alopecia areata. Both conserved end residues are part of each CDR3.

v_call	j_call	cdr3_length	cdr3_aa
TRBV7-2	TRBJ1-1	13	CASSFGMGTEAFF
TRBV4-3	TRBJ1-2	12	CASSQGRSGYTF
TRBV19	TRBJ2-2	14	CASVREGYTGELFF
TRBV9	TRBJ1-4	14	CASSVAGRNEKLFF
TRBV5-1	TRBJ1-1	14	CASSPPGGGTEAFF
TRBV27	TRBJ2-2	17	CASSSAWTSTYTGELFF
TRBV2	TRBJ1-5	14	CASSLGADNQPQHF
TRBV5-4	TRBJ2-7	15	CASSQAGARGYEQYF
TRBV7-9	TRBJ1-2	12	CASTPLHRGYTF
TRBV7-9	TRBJ2-7	15	CASSARDRGPYEQYF
TRBV2	TRBJ2-3	13	CARSAASTDTQYF
TRBV4-2	TRBJ2-2	13	CASSQVRSGELFF
TRBV2	TRBJ1-2	17	CASPPIRPGATNYGYTF
TRBV5-4	TRBJ2-6	14	CASSLPMAPSVLTF
TRBV5-4	TRBJ2-1	12	CASSLDYNEQFF
TRBV2	TRBJ1-6	16	CASSEEGTEMDSPLHF
TRBV19	TRBJ2-3	13	CASSPDSTDTQYF
TRBV18	TRBJ2-7	13	CASSPYTGFEQYF
TRBV6-5	TRBJ2-7	14	CASSYRDMVYEQYF
TRBV30	TRBJ2-5	14	CAWSVRGAKETQYF
TRBV5-1	TRBJ1-3	13	CASHRDPGNTIYF
TRBV4-3	TRBJ2-1	15	CASSQVGGYWNEQFF
TRBV23-1	TRBJ2-6	17	CASSQSVGASGANVLTF
TRBV6-5	TRBJ1-5	15	CASSLRGGTNQPQHF
TRBV15	TRBJ2-4	14	CATSRDGSKNIQYF
TRBV2	TRBJ2-4	19	CASSDSYQRGALAKNIQYF
TRBV5-1	TRBJ1-1	11	CASRVESEAFF
TRBV5-6	TRBJ2-5	16	CASSSVLEGTQETQYF
TRBV29-1	TRBJ2-7	13	CSARGEKRGEQYF
TRBV30	TRBJ2-5	16	CAWSVALAGVIETQYF
TRBV6-5	TRBJ1-1	12	CASRYSNTEAFF
TRBV2	TRBJ1-5	13	CASTGQRDQPQHF
TRBV29-1	TRBJ2-7	14	CSADHQGSSYEQYF
TRBV2	TRBJ1-5	15	CASSEFRASNQPQHF
TRBV5-5	TRBJ2-1	11	CASSQGREQFF
TRBV5-1	TRBJ2-7	14	CASSLASGSYEQYF
TRBV7-9	TRBJ2-3	15	CASSLYRTDTDTQYF
TRBV4-1	TRBJ2-7	16	CASSQEGTSDSYEQYF
TRBV15	TRBJ2-1	16	CATSRAGGASYNEQFF
TRBV9	TRBJ2-1	16	CASSVEGQGVTGEQFF
TRBV2	TRBJ1-1	13	CATSLGGFTEAFF
TRBV5-1	TRBJ2-5	14	CASSLGQGSGEQYF
TRBV14	TRBJ2-5	16	CASSQGRGTNQETQYF
TRBV9	TRBJ2-3	16	CASSVTPRASTDTQYF
TRBV6-1	TRBJ2-2	14	CASSLIGTRGELFF
TRBV28	TRBJ2-7	17	CASSSSSPGTQGERQYF
TRBV10-3	TRBJ2-3	17	CAISESLLAGGPDTQYF
TRBV2	TRBJ2-5	12	CASRAQQETQYF
TRBV4-3	TRBJ1-2	13	CASSHAPGGGYTF
TRBV30	TRBJ1-2	15	CAWSVQTGPNYGYTF